The present TCR beta chain was sequenced within a study of T cell responses to AZD1222 COVID-19 vaccine. Study-level findings and limits: Reports say nearly half of spike-specific TCRs go after unmutated variant regions. Spike-specific TCR repertoires showed rising breadth and depth after two AZD1222 doses. A mostly white British donor set with more females was recruited, and clonal diversity was possibly underestimated. CD4 TCRs associated with vaccination spanned spike, dominating at 160-218 and 743-854.

CDR1 is MDHEN and CDR2 is SYDVKM in the germline V gene. The CDR3 sequence is 16 residues long. The V and J ends lost 4 bases and 1 base, in that order; junction bases with no gene match: 7. Sequenced by immunoSEQ multiplex PCR; TCRdb stores in-frame clones only, minus some. This table has about 150,000 clones, roughly 90% appearing once. Worth noting for this clone: Its antigen is undetermined.

The TCR was taken from an adult in good health. The rearrangement uses TRBV28 and TRBJ2-5; 9 bases match TRBD1. The material was peripheral blood, obtained on day 0 of AZD1222 vaccination. The CDR3, as DNA: TGTGCCAGCAGTTCCCCCGGGACAGGGATCCAAGAGACCCAGTACTTC. This codes for CASSSPGTGIQETQYF.